Listed here are 29 T cell receptor beta chains from one sample, sequenced in a study of OX40 agonist ivuxolimab in advanced cancers. Sequencing was performed with immunoSEQ multiplex PCR; in TCRdb, only in-frame clones are kept and a portion is missing. The top ten hold 5.5% to 8.5% of the sample, which has approximately 70,000 clones, about four fifths seen once. Material: CD4+ or CD8+ T cells sorted from blood, obtained in a trial of the OX40 agonist ivuxolimab. Receptors originate from an adult with an advanced solid tumor such as melanoma, head and neck, liver or kidney cancer.

The V call is TRBV6-5, the J call TRBJ1-1; D is uncertain. The V end lost 6 bases, the J end lost 1 base, and 6 bases lay between the germline ends. The germline gives CDR1 MNHEY, CDR2 SVGAGI. CDR3 size: 12 residues. The CDR3 DNA is TGTGCCAGCAGCCCTGGGAACACTGAAGCTTTCTTT. This gives the protein CASSPGNTEAFF.

V is TRBV28 and J is TRBJ1-6, with 7 bases that match TRBD1. V lost 6 bases, J lost 10 bases, and 12 bases stayed unmatched. CDR3 length: 15 residues. Germline values: CDR1 MDHEN, CDR2 SYDVKM. The DNA for the CDR3 is TGTGCCAGCAGCCCGCCGGAGGGGGCTTGGTCACCCCTCCACTTT. It is translated as CASSPPEGAWSPLHF.

This chain uses TRBV7-2 with TRBJ2-7; D not certain. Trimming took 1 base from V and 0 from J, leaving 4 bases between them. Germline-derived CDR1 and CDR2 are SGHTA and FQGNSA. The CDR3 extends over 13 amino acids. The CDR3 nucleotides read TGTGCCAGCAGCTTAGGCCCCTCCTACGAGCAGTACTTC. Protein: CASSLGPSYEQYF. The full variable domain, with the rest looked up from reference TRBV7-2 and TRBJ2-7, is GAGVSQSPSNKVTEKGKDVELRCDPISGHTALYWYRQSLGQGLEFLIYFQGNSAPDKSGLPSDRFSAERTGGSVSTLTIQRTQQEDSAVYLCASSLGPSYEQYFGPGTRLTVT.

The chain employs TRBV7-8 and TRBJ2-7; 11 bases fit TRBD1. The germline V gene encodes CDR1 SGHVS and CDR2 FQNEAQ. J lost 5 bases, V lost 5 bases, and 8 bases had no gene match. This CDR3 contains 15 residues. CDR3 in amino acids: CASSPWTGGTDEQYF. The CDR3 bases are TGTGCCAGCAGCCCTTGGACAGGGGGCACGGACGAGCAGTACTTC.

This clone was detected only once. Its ends do not fully match the called genes, so a read error is possible. The J gene is TRBJ2-1, the V gene TRBV7-2, with 8 positions matching TRBD2. Germline CDR1 is SGHTA and CDR2 is FQGNSA. The CDR3 sequence is 12 residues long. CDR3 sequence (DNA): TGTGCCAGCAGCTTAGGGAACGGGGGGGCCCTCTTC. Protein: CASSLGNGGALF.

The rearrangement uses TRBV7-9 and TRBJ2-1; D not certain. CDR1 and CDR2 from the germline V gene are SEHNR and FQNEAQ (reference sequence). There are 12 residues in the CDR3. V dropped 0 bases and J dropped 7 bases, with 4 bases sitting between them. CDR3 nucleotides: TGTGCCAGCAGCTTAGCCAGTAATGAGCAGTTCTTC. The encoded protein is CASSLASNEQFF.

The sample holds one count of this clone. This chain joins TRBV27 and TRBJ2-7; 7 bases are a match to TRBD1. Germline V CDR1 and CDR2: MNHEY, SMNVEV (reference sequence). Trimming at V came to 6 bases and at J to 7 bases, leaving 12 bases not matched to a gene. CDR3 size: 14 residues. CDR3 sequence: CASSYSTGRKEQYF. CDR3 DNA sequence: TGTGCCAGCAGCTACTCGACAGGGCGTAAAGAGCAGTACTTC.

This chain links TRBV7-2 with TRBJ2-5; 7 bases align to TRBD2. With the DNA end fitting TRBJ2-7 better, the J assignment may be wrong. This CDR3 region has 14 residues. The germline V gene has CDR1 SGHTA and CDR2 FQGNSA. The CDR3 coding sequence is TGTGCCAGCAGCTTTGGGGGAGGGGTTTACGAGCAGTACTTC. Its translation: CASSFGGGVYEQYF.

The chain uses TRBV6-5 and TRBJ2-5; D ambiguous. From germline, CDR1 is MNHEY and CDR2 SVGAGI. Deletions cut 0 bases from V and 2 bases from J, with 10 bases between. The CDR3 loop spans 15 amino acids. CDR3 coding DNA: TGTGCCAGCAGTTACTCGTCCGTGAGGCAAGAGACCCAGTACTTC. Protein sequence: CASSYSSVRQETQYF.

This chain joins TRBV5-1 and TRBJ2-7; TRBD1 aligns across 7 bases. Trimming at V came to 0 bases and at J to 0 bases, leaving 6 bases not matched to a gene. Germline assignment: CDR1 SGHRS and CDR2 YFSETQ. CDR3 size: 16 residues. CDR3 nucleotide sequence: TGCGCCAGCAGCTTGGAGGGGGCGGACAGCTCCTACGAGCAGTACTTC. Its protein product is CASSLEGADSSYEQYF.

Only one count was recorded for this clone. The chain uses TRBV9 and TRBJ1-3; D is ambiguous. The CDR3 spans 15 residues. The germline gives CDR1 SGDLS, CDR2 YYNGEE. Deletions cut 0 bases from V and 4 bases from J, with 11 bases between. This CDR3 reads CASSVGSGIGNTIYF. In DNA form, the CDR3 reads TGTGCCAGCAGCGTAGGGAGTGGGATAGGAAACACCATATATTTT.

The J gene is TRBJ2-5, the V gene TRBV5-1; D unresolved. The J call may be faulty, since TRBJ2-7 better matches the DNA end. Germline CDR1 SGHRS, CDR2 YFSETQ. The CDR3 is made up of 15 amino acids. The CDR3 coding sequence is TGCGCCAGCAGCCTCTTGAGTGAGGTCTCCTACGAGCAGTACTTC. This encodes CASSLLSEVSYEQYF.

This clone is deemed medium-sized. The V call is TRBV11-2, the J call TRBJ1-2; no clear D. Germline CDR1 and CDR2: SGHAT and FQNNGV. With 4 bases removed from V and 6 bases from J, the gap between germline ends came to 15 bases. The CDR3 consists of 14 residues. The CDR3 sequence is CASSSLHWVDGYTF. CDR3 in DNA: TGTGCCAGCAGCTCCCTTCACTGGGTTGATGGCTACACCTTC.

CDR3 coding DNA: TGTGCCAGCAGCAAAACGGACATCCACACAGATACGCAGTATTTT. Its protein is CASSKTDIHTDTQYF. This chain connects TRBV21-1 to TRBJ2-3; TRBD1 is the table's D call, not checked against the DNA. TRBV21-1 is tagged as a pseudogene. The CDR3 extends over 15 amino acids.

This chain's CDR3 is CASTRAGLTGELFF. CDR3 coding DNA: TGTGCCAGCACCCGAGCAGGGCTCACCGGGGAGCTGTTTTTT. The genes are TRBV7-2 and TRBJ2-2; a possible D gene is TRBD1 (5 bases). Trimming shortened V by 7 bases and J by 4 bases, and 13 bases separated the two germline ends. Germline V gene data show CDR1 as SGHTA and CDR2 as FQGNSA. The CDR3 covers 14 residues.

This clone has just one count. The genes are TRBV19 and TRBJ1-5; 9 bases are shared with TRBD1. J was trimmed by 0 bases and V by 4 bases; bases with no gene match: 1. The germline V gene has CDR1 LNHDA and CDR2 SQIVND (reference sequence). The CDR3 is 15 amino acids. CDR3 loop: CASSRDRASNQPQHF. The CDR3 DNA reads as TGTGCCAGTAGTAGGGACAGGGCTAGCAATCAGCCCCAGCATTTT. The whole variable domain, remainder taken from reference TRBV19 and TRBJ1-5, is DGGITQSPKYLFRKEGQNVTLSCEQNLNHDAMYWYRQDPGQGLRLIYYSQIVNDFQKGDIAEGYSVSREKKESFPLTVTSAQKNPTAFYLCASSRDRASNQPQHFGDGTRLSIL.

V usage is TRBV7-3 and J usage is TRBJ1-1; D not resolved. The CDR3 runs 16 residues. V was pared by 5 bases and J by 1 base, with 17 bases between. In germline, CDR1 is SGHTA, CDR2 FQGTGA. The CDR3 bases are TGTGCCAGCAGCCCCTCACATCTTGACACGAACACTGAAGCTTTCTTT. Translating gives CASSPSHLDTNTEAFF.

The V gene is TRBV19, the J gene TRBJ2-3, with 10 bases that match TRBD2. The CDR3 covers 15 residues. Germline assignment: CDR1 LNHDA and CDR2 SQIVND (reference sequence). V dropped 5 bases and J dropped 0; count of bases not matched to a gene: 2. CDR3 DNA: TGTGCCAGTAGTCCTAGCGGGGGTAGCACAGATACGCAGTATTTT. This translates into CASSPSGGSTDTQYF.

The chain links TRBV2 to TRBJ2-5; D uncertain. This CDR3 comprises 12 residues. The germline V and J ends were trimmed by 6 bases and 5 bases, with 10 bases remaining between them. Germline V CDR1 and CDR2: SNHLY, FYNNEI. In nucleotides, the CDR3 is TGTGCCAGCAGCCTCCGGCAGGAGACCCAGTACTTC. Amino acids: CASSLRQETQYF.

The V call is TRBV27, the J call TRBJ2-7; 12 nucleotides match TRBD1. The CDR3 covers 15 residues. Germline-derived CDR1 and CDR2 are MNHEY and SMNVEV (reference sequence). The junction had 7 bases not matched to a gene; V was cut back by 1 base and J by 9 bases. The CDR3 DNA sequence: TGTGCCAGCAGTTTATGGGCAGGGACAGGGGGCGGGCAGTACTTC. It yields the protein CASSLWAGTGGGQYF.

The gene calls are TRBV20-1 and TRBJ1-1, with D uncertain. Germline V gene lookup returns CDR1 DFQATT and CDR2 SNEGSKA (reference sequence). Trimming shortened V by 0 bases and J by 11 bases, and 10 bases separated the two germline ends. CDR3 length equals 11 residues. CDR3 residues: CSARDNGAAFF. The CDR3 nucleotides read TGCAGTGCTAGAGATAACGGAGCTGCTTTCTTT.

This sequence joins TRBV11-2 and TRBJ2-2; 7 bases are shared with TRBD1. V shed 5 bases, J shed 0 bases, and the junction held 3 bases outside the gene matches. Germline V gene lookup returns CDR1 SGHAT and CDR2 FQNNGV. This CDR3 spans 15 amino acids. The CDR3 bases are TGTGCCAGCAGCCGCAGGGGGACGAACACCGGGGAGCTGTTTTTT. Protein product: CASSRRGTNTGELFF.

This clone was counted only a few times. This sequence joins TRBV6-5 and TRBJ1-3; D ambiguous. Trimming left V 0 bases short and J 0 bases short, with 3 bases between. In germline, CDR1 is MNHEY, CDR2 SVGAGI. The CDR3 length is 14 residues. The chain's CDR3 is CASSYSHSGNTIYF. CDR3 in DNA: TGTGCCAGCAGTTACTCTCACTCTGGAAACACCATATATTTT.

The rearrangement joins TRBV11-2 to TRBJ2-7; D unclear. Germline V gene lookup returns CDR1 SGHAT and CDR2 FQNNGV. This CDR3 spans 12 amino acids. The ends were cut back, 5 bases at V and 2 bases at J, with 7 bases in the middle. The CDR3 region is CASSLGTYEQYF. The DNA of the CDR3 is TGTGCCAGCAGCCTGGGGACCTACGAGCAGTACTTC.

V usage is TRBV13 and J usage is TRBJ2-1; 9 bases are shared with TRBD2. Germline lookup yields CDR1 PRHDT and CDR2 FYEKMQ (reference sequence). The CDR3 loop spans 15 amino acids. The V segment lost 5 bases and the J segment 2 bases; nucleotides outside the gene matches: 4. As DNA, the CDR3 is TGTGCCAGCAGCGAGCTAGCGGGACCCTACAATGAGCAGTTCTTC. Its translation is CASSELAGPYNEQFF.

The CDR3 DNA reads TGCGCCAGCCGGATGGGGGCAGCCGACACTGAAGCTTTCTTT. It specifies CASRMGAADTEAFF. The chain combines TRBV5-1 with TRBJ1-1; a possible D gene is TRBD1 (6 bases). The CDR3 sequence is 14 residues long. Germline V lookup: CDR1 SGHRS, CDR2 YFSETQ. V lost 7 bases, J lost 3 bases, and 16 bases lay in between.

As concerns this clone: Other DNA sequences within the sample encode an identical CDR3. The chain joins TRBV7-2 to TRBJ2-5; 14 bases align to TRBD2. CDR3 size: 16 residues. In germline, CDR1 is SGHTA, CDR2 FQGNSA. With V trimmed by 4 bases and J by 3 bases, 4 bases remained unmatched. The CDR3 reads CASSYQGLAGEETQYF. CDR3 coding DNA: TGTGCCAGCAGCTACCAGGGACTAGCGGGGGAAGAGACCCAGTACTTC. Full variable domain (rest looked up from reference TRBV7-2 and TRBJ2-5): GAGVSQSPSNKVTEKGKDVELRCDPISGHTALYWYRQSLGQGLEFLIYFQGNSAPDKSGLPSDRFSAERTGGSVSTLTIQRTQQEDSAVYLCASSYQGLAGEETQYFGPGTRLLVL.

The genes are TRBV5-1 and TRBJ2-7, with D possibly being TRBD1 or TRBD2 (5 bases each). The V and J ends lost 0 bases and 2 bases respectively, with 12 bases between them. The CDR3 is 15 residues long. Germline V gene sequence: CDR1 SGHRS, CDR2 YFSETQ. In nucleotides, the CDR3 is TGCGCCAGCAGCTTGGCCGGGGACCCTACCTACGAGCAGTACTTC. It is translated as CASSLAGDPTYEQYF.

The chain couples TRBV2 to TRBJ2-4; 7 nucleotides align to TRBD1. Germline assignment: CDR1 SNHLY and CDR2 FYNNEI. CDR3 size: 12 residues. The junction had 9 bases not matched to a gene; V was cut back by 3 bases and J by 16 bases. The CDR3: CASSDRQGRTYF. The CDR3 nucleotides read TGTGCCAGCAGTGACCGACAGGGACGCACATACTTC. Filled out from reference TRBV2 and TRBJ2-4, the complete variable domain reads EPEVTQTPSHQVTQMGQEVILRCVPISNHLYFYWYRQILGQKVEFLVSFYNNEISEKSEIFDDQFSVERPDGSNFTLKIRSTKLEDSAMYFCASSDRQGRTYFGAGTRLSVL.